The text below deals with one TCR beta chain. Its antigen target is currently unknown. No qualities accompany the bases; no much larger clone lies one base away. The sample is drawn from a study of blood T cell repertoires in COVID-19 (dated by TCRdb to the early 2020s). Turning to the overall study: Samples from collaborators originated in the United States, Italy and Spain and spanned both the acute and convalescent phases of COVID-19. The prospective study material was composed of cDNA or gDNA derived from T cells, B-cell-depleted T cells, or PBMCs. The dataset comprised deeply sampled blood TCRbeta repertoires from subjects exposed to, actively infected with, or recovered from COVID-19. The repertoires were released in a freely available public database intended as a resource for research on the immune response to SARS-CoV-2. The samples were drawn from the first 160 participants of the ongoing ImmuneRACE study and from some 1,300 subjects provided by 6 global collaborators. Sample metadata almost always included a de-identified subject ID, COVID-19 status, age in years and sex. HLA class I and class II types, where available, came from metadata supplied by the sample provider rather than from assay-based typing. Study-level results and caveats: The amount of clinical and demographic metadata varied by source and participant and was provided uncurated.

TCRbeta CDR3 regions were amplified from genomic DNA by means of the immunoSEQ Assay, a bias-controlled multiplex PCR. Processing in the source paper ran as follows. The number of nucleated cells in each sample was estimated by amplification of reference gene primers within the assay. To quantify the absolute abundance of each unique TCRbeta CDR3 rearrangement, sequence reads were collapsed and filtered. Productive Simpson clonality was computed per sample as the square root of Simpson's diversity index over productive rearrangements. As stored in TCRdb, this immuneACCESS dataset retains in-frame rearrangements with V and J assigned. A fraction of the clones does not appear; measured against another copy, unresolved V genes explain less than half of the discrepancy, and the remainder lacks a known reason. That table gives V, J and clone size, and the DNA gave D and trimming. This sample is represented by 100,000 to 150,000 clones; 90% to 95% of them were singletons. The ten most abundant clones make up around 2.2% of the sample.

V is cut back by 3 bases and J by 4 bases, with 6 bases in the junction unmatched. The CDR1 and CDR2 encoded by the germline V gene are MGHRA and YSYEKL. CDR3 length: 15 amino acids, cysteine to phenylalanine. Only CDR3 DNA is held: 45 bases, read in frame from base 1. At one collaborating source in Seattle, patients were enrolled during active infection and were followed longitudinally through the course of disease. The collaborating institutions used their own protocols to collect whole blood in K2EDTA tubes. For TCRbeta analysis, collaborators shipped samples in one of three forms: frozen whole blood, isolated PBMCs, or DNA extracted from either of those sample types.

The sequenced sample consisted of peripheral blood. This TCR came from a man aged 45-65 years with COVID-19, enrolled during active disease. The sequence is built from TRBV4-1 and TRBJ2-3, with 8 bases aligning to TRBD1. The nucleotide sequence is given as TGCGCCAGCAGCCACGGACAGGGATCGGCAGATACGCAGTATTTT. Translated, it reads CASSHGQGSADTQYF.